These 22 T cell receptor beta chains share one sample of origin, sequenced in a study of cytomegalovirus exposure and HLA in healthy donors. PCR used 60 Vbeta primers and 13 Jbeta primers. Measured with immunoSEQ multiplex PCR; TCRdb has only the in-frame clones, and not every one. This sample has about 170,000 clones, with almost 75% found just once. The specimen was PBMCs. The receptors were sampled from a woman under 30 in good health and CMV-seropositive.

The V call is TRBV7-6, the J call TRBJ2-5; 7 nucleotides line up with TRBD1. The junction had 7 bases not matched to a gene; V was cut back by 4 bases and J by 2 bases. This CDR3 spans 15 amino acids. Looked up from germline, CDR1 is SGHVS and CDR2 is FNYEAQ. The CDR3 DNA sequence: TGTGCCAGCAGCTACTTTCCGGGACAGCAAGAGACCCAGTACTTC. Residues: CASSYFPGQQETQYF.

This chain links TRBV5-8 with TRBJ2-7, with 8 positions matching TRBD1. The CDR3 sequence is 14 residues long. From germline, CDR1 is SGHTS and CDR2 YDEGEE. V lost 5 bases and J lost 7; bases outside the gene matches: 11. DNA of the CDR3: TGTGCCAGCAGTTTGCGACAGGGGACGCAGGAGCAGTACTTC. Its protein product is CASSLRQGTQEQYF.

The chain carries TRBV9 and TRBJ2-3; 8 nucleotides align to TRBD2. In germline, CDR1 is SGDLS, CDR2 YYNGEE. The CDR3 totals 16 residues. Trimming cost V 0 bases and J 4 bases; bases outside gene matches: 7. The CDR3 loop reads CASSVVGGGFADTQYF. The CDR3 DNA is TGTGCCAGCAGCGTAGTCGGGGGGGGCTTCGCAGATACGCAGTATTTT. Combining the CDR3 with reference TRBV9 and TRBJ2-3 gives the whole variable domain DSGVTQTPKHLITATGQRVTLRCSPRSGDLSVYWYQQSLDQGLQFLIQYYNGEERAKGNILERFSAQQFPDLHSELNLSSLELGDSALYFCASSVVGGGFADTQYFGPGTRLTVL.

A word on this clone: Mismatch with germline at one junction end may stem from a read error. V and J are TRBV2 and TRBJ2-7; D call uncertain. CDR3 size: 12 residues. Germline lookup yields CDR1 SNHLY and CDR2 FYNNEI. CDR3 sequence reads: CASSEGRVGQYF. The CDR3 DNA reads TGTGCCAGCAGCGAAGGACGGGTCGGGCAGTACTTC.

The chain couples TRBV11-2 to TRBJ2-5; 8 bases match TRBD2. The DNA end is a closer match to TRBJ2-7, so the J assignment may be wrong. The germline CDR1 and CDR2 sequences are SGHAT and FQNNGV. The CDR3 is made up of 13 amino acids. This chain's CDR3 is CASSPRGGDEQYF. The CDR3 region has the DNA TGTGCCAGCAGCCCCCGGGGGGGAGACGAGCAGTACTTC.

This clone showed up just a few times. The V and J genes are TRBV25-1 and TRBJ2-7; D remains unclear. V dropped 2 bases and J dropped 0 bases, with 2 bases sitting between them. CDR3 length equals 12 residues. Germline V lookup: CDR1 MGHDK, CDR2 SYGVNS. The CDR3 coding sequence is TGTGCCAGCAGTGAACACTCCTACGAGCAGTACTTC. Amino acid sequence: CASSEHSYEQYF.

The DNA of the CDR3 is TGCGCCAGCAGCGTACAGGGTCCTCCGGATGGCTACACCTTC. It is translated as CASSVQGPPDGYTF. This chain uses TRBV5-1 with TRBJ1-2, with TRBD1 as a possible D gene (6 bases). The CDR3 is 14 residues long. The germline V gene has CDR1 SGHRS and CDR2 YFSETQ. Trimming removed 4 bases from V and 6 bases from J, with 16 bases in between.

The CDR3 region is CASSQPRGGGHNEQFF. DNA for the CDR3: TGCGCCAGCAGCCAACCACGGGGGGGCGGACACAATGAGCAGTTCTTC. V usage is TRBV4-1 and J usage is TRBJ2-1; 8 nucleotides align to TRBD2. CDR3 length equals 16 residues. CDR1 and CDR2 (germline): MGHRA, YSYEKL. V trimming: 2 bases; J trimming: 5 bases; junction bases outside the gene matches: 8.

The chain joins TRBV7-2 to TRBJ2-5, with 16 bases identical to TRBD2. V was clipped by 1 base and J by 5 bases; unmatched bases: 7. The CDR3 consists of 18 residues. Germline V gene lookup returns CDR1 SGHTA and CDR2 FQGNSA. CDR3 sequence: CASSLGGLAGGPRETQYF. CDR3 in DNA: TGTGCCAGCAGCTTAGGGGGACTAGCGGGGGGGCCGAGGGAGACCCAGTACTTC.

The chain carries TRBV4-1 and TRBJ2-1, with no clear D. Germline CDR1 MGHRA, CDR2 YSYEKL. Trimming pared 0 bases from V and 4 bases from J, leaving 7 bases between. The CDR3 length is 14 residues. CDR3 DNA sequence: TGCGCCAGCAGCCAAGATCTCGAGTACAATGAGCAGTTCTTC. Protein: CASSQDLEYNEQFF.

On this clone: At one boundary the junction diverges from the germline segment, which might be a read error. The genes are TRBV5-1 and TRBJ2-3; 8 bases agree with TRBD2. The CDR3 spans 13 residues. The germline gives CDR1 SGHRS, CDR2 YFSETQ. Here the CDR3 reads CAGSLDEGTSYYF. CDR3 in DNA: TGCGCCGGCAGCTTGGACGAGGGGACTAGTTACTATTTT.

This clone was seen a few times. The rearrangement uses TRBV15 and TRBJ2-3; weak D call: TRBD1 (5 bases). V was trimmed by 1 base and J by 5 bases, leaving 16 bases between them. The CDR3 length is 16 residues. The V gene's germline CDR1 is LNHNV and CDR2 YYDKDF (reference sequence). CDR3 DNA sequence: TGTGCCACCAGCAGAGCCCACAGGAACAAGGGAGATACGCAGTATTTT. Translation: CATSRAHRNKGDTQYF.

In this sample, this clone turned up a few times. V is TRBV29-1 and J is TRBJ2-3, with TRBD2 identical over 12 bases. With V trimmed by 7 bases and J by 2 bases, 7 bases remained unmatched. The CDR3 spans 15 residues. Looked up from germline, CDR1 is SQVTM and CDR2 is ANQGSEA. CDR3 bases: TGCAGCGGACTAGCGGGGGTCCAATCCACAGATACGCAGTATTTT. Amino acids: CSGLAGVQSTDTQYF.

The chain couples TRBV2 to TRBJ2-7; TRBD1 agrees at 12 bases. The CDR3 spans 16 residues. CDR1 is SNHLY, CDR2 FYNNEI, per germline. J was trimmed by 3 bases and V by 8 bases; bases with no gene match: 11. The CDR3 coding sequence is TGTGCCAGCGGGGAGGGACAGGGGGCTCTAGGCTACGAGCAGTACTTC. This encodes CASGEGQGALGYEQYF.

This clone was detected a few times. V gene TRBV5-4 combines with J gene TRBJ2-3; 8 bases match TRBD2. CDR1 and CDR2 from the germline V gene are SGHNT and YYREEE (reference sequence). The CDR3 loop spans 16 amino acids. V shed 0 bases and J 6 bases; nucleotides not matched to a gene: 9. CDR3 nucleotide sequence: TGTGCCAGCAGCTTGGCGCTCCGGGGGGGCGGGGATACGCAGTATTTT. Encoded protein: CASSLALRGGGDTQYF.

The chain has TRBV7-9 and TRBJ1-2; D might be TRBD1 (5 bases). The germline V and J ends were trimmed by 0 bases and 7 bases, with 15 bases remaining between them. The germline V gene encodes CDR1 SEHNR and CDR2 FQNEAQ (reference sequence). CDR3 size: 15 residues. In DNA, the CDR3 is TGTGCCAGCAGCTTAGCGCTAACAGGATCGATTGGCTACACCTTC. This gives the protein CASSLALTGSIGYTF.

This clone was seen a single time. The genes are TRBV6-6 and TRBJ1-2; 8 bases line up with TRBD1. V trimming: 4 bases; J trimming: 2 bases; junction bases outside the gene matches: 9. From germline, CDR1 is MNHNY and CDR2 SVGAGI (reference sequence). The CDR3 spans 16 residues. The DNA of the CDR3 is TGTGCCAGCAGTTCCCGGGACAGGCCTCTGAACTATGGCTACACCTTC. Its protein product is CASSSRDRPLNYGYTF.

V and J are TRBV5-4 and TRBJ1-3; tentatively, D is TRBD1 (6 bases). V lost 2 bases and J 1 base, leaving 7 bases between the germline ends. There are 14 residues in the CDR3. From germline, CDR1 is SGHNT and CDR2 YYREEE (reference sequence). The DNA of the CDR3 is TGTGCCAGCAGCTTACAGGGATCTGGAAACACCATATATTTT. Its translation: CASSLQGSGNTIYF.

The chain is built from TRBV4-3 and TRBJ1-2; the D is unclear. Germline V gene data show CDR1 as LGHNA and CDR2 as YSLEER. This CDR3 is built from 15 residues. Deletions cut 4 bases from V and 5 bases from J, with 17 bases between. The CDR3 is CASSPGPTAEYGYTF. CDR3 in DNA: TGCGCCAGCAGCCCTGGCCCGACGGCGGAGTATGGCTACACCTTC.

The J gene is TRBJ2-5, the V gene TRBV10-3; 7 nucleotides align to TRBD1. The DNA matches TRBJ2-7 better at its end, which makes the J call doubtful. This CDR3 is built from 14 residues. Germline CDR1 ENHRY, CDR2 SYGVKD. The CDR3 DNA reads TGTGCCATCAGTGAAGTAGGGGGCGTCTACGAGCAGTACTTC. Translated: CAISEVGGVYEQYF.

This clone was found a few times. The V call is TRBV5-6, the J call TRBJ1-1, with 10 positions matching TRBD1. The junction had 1 base not matched to a gene; V was cut back by 3 bases and J by 8 bases. The CDR3 is made up of 12 amino acids. CDR1 is SGHDT, CDR2 YYEEEE, per germline. The CDR3 is CASSSTGGEAFF. DNA of the CDR3: TGTGCCAGCAGCTCGACAGGGGGCGAAGCTTTCTTT.

This chain links TRBV2 with TRBJ2-4, with TRBD2 matching 13 bases. The V segment lost 5 bases and the J segment 2 bases; nucleotides outside the gene matches: 9. The CDR3 has 18 residues. Germline V gene sequence: CDR1 SNHLY, CDR2 FYNNEI. The CDR3 DNA is TGTGCCAGCAGTTCTACGACTAGCGGGGGGTGGTCCAAAAACATTCAGTACTTC. The encoded protein is CASSSTTSGGWSKNIQYF.